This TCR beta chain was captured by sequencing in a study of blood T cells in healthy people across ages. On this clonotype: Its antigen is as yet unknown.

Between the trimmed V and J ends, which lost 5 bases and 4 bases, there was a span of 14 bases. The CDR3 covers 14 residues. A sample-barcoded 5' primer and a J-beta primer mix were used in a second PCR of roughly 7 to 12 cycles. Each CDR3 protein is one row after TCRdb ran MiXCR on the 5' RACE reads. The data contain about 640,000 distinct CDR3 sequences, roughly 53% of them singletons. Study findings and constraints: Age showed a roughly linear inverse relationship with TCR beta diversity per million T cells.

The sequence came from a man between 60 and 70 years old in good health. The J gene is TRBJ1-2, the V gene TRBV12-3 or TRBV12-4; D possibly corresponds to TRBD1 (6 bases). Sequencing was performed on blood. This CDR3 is CASSPTGGFYGYTF. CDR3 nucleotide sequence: TGTGCCAGCAGTCCGACAGGAGGTTTCTATGGCTACACCTTC.